The 6 T cell receptor beta chains given below trace back to one sample, sequenced in a study of blood T cell repertoires in COVID-19. The data were produced by immunoSEQ multiplex PCR, yet TCRdb's version contains in-frame clones alone and is incomplete. The table has around 260,000 clones, around 87% seen once; the top ten hold 2% to 3%. The specimen was peripheral blood. The receptors derive from a woman aged 45-59 years with acute or convalescent COVID-19.

The chain joins TRBV19 to TRBJ2-1; 12 bases agree with TRBD2. V was clipped by 3 bases and J by 4 bases; unmatched bases: 16. The CDR3 has 20 residues. Germline V gene sequence: CDR1 LNHDA, CDR2 SQIVND (reference sequence). CDR3 nucleotide sequence: TGTGCCAGTAGTATCGGCCCAGACTTTAGGACTAGCGGGGATTACAATGAGCAGTTCTTC. Its protein product is CASSIGPDFRTSGDYNEQFF. The entire variable domain, with the rest obtained from reference TRBV19 and TRBJ2-1, is as follows: DGGITQSPKYLFRKEGQNVTLSCEQNLNHDAMYWYRQDPGQGLRLIYYSQIVNDFQKGDIAEGYSVSREKKESFPLTVTSAQKNPTAFYLCASSIGPDFRTSGDYNEQFFGPGTRLTVL.

This clone has a handful of counts. CDR3 loop: CASSFNRDNTEAFF. The CDR3, as DNA: TGTGCCAGTAGTTTCAACAGGGATAACACTGAAGCTTTCTTT. The chain recombines TRBV19 with TRBJ1-1, with D perhaps TRBD1 (6 bases). Germline CDR1 is LNHDA and CDR2 is SQIVND (reference sequence). Trimming stripped 5 bases from V and 2 bases from J, with 12 bases between. CDR3 length: 14 amino acids.

The V gene is TRBV5-1, the J gene TRBJ2-3, with a possible D match to TRBD2 (6 bases). CDR3 length equals 15 residues. V gave up 0 bases and J gave up 0 bases, with 8 bases separating them. Per the germline V gene, CDR1 is SGHRS and CDR2 is YFSETQ. DNA of the CDR3: TGCGCCAGCAGCTTGGGAGGGACTAGCACAGATACGCAGTATTTT. This sequence encodes CASSLGGTSTDTQYF.

J is TRBJ2-7 and V is TRBV28; possible D gene TRBD1, 5 bases. The CDR3 is made up of 18 amino acids. Trimming took 4 bases from V and 2 from J, leaving 24 bases between them. Germline values: CDR1 MDHEN, CDR2 SYDVKM. CDR3: CASSYRSRPLLFPYEQYF. For the CDR3, the DNA is TGTGCCAGCAGTTACAGGTCCAGACCCCTCTTATTCCCCTACGAGCAGTACTTC.

The chain has TRBV5-1 and TRBJ1-2, with a possible D match to TRBD1 (6 bases). The CDR3 spans 16 residues. Trimming took 4 bases from V and 2 from J, leaving 18 bases between them. Looked up from germline, CDR1 is SGHRS and CDR2 is YFSETQ. The CDR3 DNA is TGCGCCAGCAGCCAAGAGACACAGGGATTGAACTATGGCTACACCTTC. The encoded protein is CASSQETQGLNYGYTF.

The chain combines TRBV7-8 with TRBJ1-2; no definite D call. The CDR3 covers 12 residues. Per germline, CDR1 SGHVS and CDR2 FQNEAQ. Trimming shortened V by 5 bases and J by 4 bases, and 8 bases separated the two germline ends. The CDR3 loop is CASSPAGYGYTF. Here the CDR3 DNA reads TGTGCCAGCAGCCCCGCGGGCTATGGCTACACCTTC.